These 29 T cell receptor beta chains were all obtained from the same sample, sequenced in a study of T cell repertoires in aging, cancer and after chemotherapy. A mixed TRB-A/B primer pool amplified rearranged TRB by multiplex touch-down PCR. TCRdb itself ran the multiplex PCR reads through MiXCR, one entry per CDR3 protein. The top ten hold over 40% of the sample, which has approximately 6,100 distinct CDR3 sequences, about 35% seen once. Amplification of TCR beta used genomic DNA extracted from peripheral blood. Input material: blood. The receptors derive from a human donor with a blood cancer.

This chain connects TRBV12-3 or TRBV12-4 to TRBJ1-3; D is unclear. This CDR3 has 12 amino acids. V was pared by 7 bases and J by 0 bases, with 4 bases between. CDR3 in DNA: TGTGCCAGCATAAGCTCTGGAAACACCATATATTTT. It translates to CASISSGNTIYF.

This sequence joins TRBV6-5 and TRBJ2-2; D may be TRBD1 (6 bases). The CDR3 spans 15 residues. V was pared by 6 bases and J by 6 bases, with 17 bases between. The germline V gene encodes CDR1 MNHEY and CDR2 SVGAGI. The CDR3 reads CASSRTATRSGELFF. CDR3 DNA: TGTGCCAGCAGCAGGACAGCAACAAGGTCCGGGGAGCTGTTTTTT.

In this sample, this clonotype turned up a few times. The CDR3 loop is CASRSEPASPYEQYF. The CDR3 nucleotides are TGTGCCAGCAGGAGCGAGCCCGCGAGCCCCTACGAGCAGTACTTC. The gene calls are TRBV27 and TRBJ2-7, with D hard to call. V lost 6 bases and J lost 2, with 17 bases in between. The CDR3 extends over 15 amino acids. Germline loops: CDR1 MNHEY, CDR2 SMNVEV (reference sequence).

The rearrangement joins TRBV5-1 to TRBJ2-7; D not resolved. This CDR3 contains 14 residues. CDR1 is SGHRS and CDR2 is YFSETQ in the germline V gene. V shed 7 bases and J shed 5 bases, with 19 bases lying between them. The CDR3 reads CASSPGPVPHEQYF. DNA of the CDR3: TGCGCCAGCTCGCCAGGCCCCGTGCCCCACGAGCAGTACTTC. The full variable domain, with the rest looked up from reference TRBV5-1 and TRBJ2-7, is KAGVTQTPRYLIKTRGQQVTLSCSPISGHRSVSWYQQTPGQGLQFLFEYFSETQRNKGNFPGRFSGRQFSNSRSEMNVSTLELGDSALYLCASSPGPVPHEQYFGPGTRLTVT.

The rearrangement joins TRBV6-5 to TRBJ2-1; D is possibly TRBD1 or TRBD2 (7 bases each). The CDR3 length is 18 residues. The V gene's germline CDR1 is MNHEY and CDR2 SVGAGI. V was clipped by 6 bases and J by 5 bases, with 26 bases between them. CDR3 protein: CASSLVLAEGAANNEQFF. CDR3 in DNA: TGTGCCAGCAGCTTAGTCCTAGCGGAGGGGGCAGCTAACAATGAGCAGTTCTTC.

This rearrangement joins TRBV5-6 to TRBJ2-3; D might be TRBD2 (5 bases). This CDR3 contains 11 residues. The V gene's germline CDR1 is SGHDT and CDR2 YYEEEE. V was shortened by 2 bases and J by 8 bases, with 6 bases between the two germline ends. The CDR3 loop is CASSLGGTQYF. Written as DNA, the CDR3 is TGTGCCAGCAGCTTAGGAGGTACGCAGTATTTT.

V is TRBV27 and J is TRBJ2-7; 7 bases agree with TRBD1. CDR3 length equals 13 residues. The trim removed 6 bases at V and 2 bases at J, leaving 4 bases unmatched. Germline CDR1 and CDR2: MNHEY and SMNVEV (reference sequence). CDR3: CASRPGTAYEQYF. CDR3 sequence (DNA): TGTGCCAGCAGACCCGGGACAGCCTACGAGCAGTACTTC.

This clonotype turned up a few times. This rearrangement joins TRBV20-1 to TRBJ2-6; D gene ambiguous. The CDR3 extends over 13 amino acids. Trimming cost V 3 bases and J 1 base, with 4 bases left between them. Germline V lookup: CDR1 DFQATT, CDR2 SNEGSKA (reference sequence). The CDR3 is CSASRSGANVLTF. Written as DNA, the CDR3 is TGCAGTGCTAGTCGGTCTGGGGCCAACGTCCTGACTTTC.

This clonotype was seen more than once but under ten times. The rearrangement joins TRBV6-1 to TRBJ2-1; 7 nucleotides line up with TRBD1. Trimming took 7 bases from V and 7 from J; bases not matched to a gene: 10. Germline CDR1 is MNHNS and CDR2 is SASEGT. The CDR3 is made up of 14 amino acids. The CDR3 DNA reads TGTGCCAGCACCCCGCGACACAGGGGAAATGAGCAGTTCTTC. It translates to CASTPRHRGNEQFF.

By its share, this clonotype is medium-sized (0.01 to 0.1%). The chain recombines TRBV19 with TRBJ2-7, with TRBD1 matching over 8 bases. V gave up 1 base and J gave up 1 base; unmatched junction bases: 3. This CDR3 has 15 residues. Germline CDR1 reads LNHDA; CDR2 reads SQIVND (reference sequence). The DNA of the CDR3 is TGTGCCAGTAGTATAGGCGGACAGGGTTCCTACGAGCAGTACTTC. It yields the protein CASSIGGQGSYEQYF.

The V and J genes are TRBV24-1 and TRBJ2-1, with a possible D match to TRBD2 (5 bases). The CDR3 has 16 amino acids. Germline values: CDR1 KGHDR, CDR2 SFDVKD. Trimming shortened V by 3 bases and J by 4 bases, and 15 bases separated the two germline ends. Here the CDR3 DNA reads TGTGCCACCAGTGATGTCCGGCCGGGAATATACAATGAGCAGTTCTTC. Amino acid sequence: CATSDVRPGIYNEQFF.

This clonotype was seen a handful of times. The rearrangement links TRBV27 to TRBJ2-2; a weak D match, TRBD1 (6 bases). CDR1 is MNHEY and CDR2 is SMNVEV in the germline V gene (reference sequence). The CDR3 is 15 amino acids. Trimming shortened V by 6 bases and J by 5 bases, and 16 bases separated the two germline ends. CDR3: CASRIRTEGTGELFF. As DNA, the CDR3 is TGTGCCAGCAGGATTAGGACAGAGGGAACCGGGGAGCTGTTTTTT.

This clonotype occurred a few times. This CDR3 reads CASSLAAGLVNEQFF. The CDR3 nucleotides are TGTGCCAGCAGCTTAGCGGCGGGACTAGTTAATGAGCAGTTCTTC. This chain connects TRBV7-6 to TRBJ2-1, with TRBD2 identical over 8 bases. Germline V gene data show CDR1 as SGHVS and CDR2 as FNYEAQ. Germline trimming cut 0 bases from V and 7 bases from J; bases unmatched to any gene: 5. CDR3 length equals 15 residues.

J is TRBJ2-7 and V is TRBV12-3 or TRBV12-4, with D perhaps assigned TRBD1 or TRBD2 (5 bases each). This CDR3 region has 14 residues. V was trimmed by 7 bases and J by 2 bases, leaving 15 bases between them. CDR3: CASTLRDGPYEQYF. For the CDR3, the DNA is TGTGCCAGCACCCTCCGGGACGGACCCTACGAGCAGTACTTC.

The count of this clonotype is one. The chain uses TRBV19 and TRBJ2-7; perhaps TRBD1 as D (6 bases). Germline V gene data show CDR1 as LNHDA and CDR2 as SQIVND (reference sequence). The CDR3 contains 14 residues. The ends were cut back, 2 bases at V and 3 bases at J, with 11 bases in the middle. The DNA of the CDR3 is TGTGCCAGTAGTATATTTGCAGGGGACTACGAGCAGTACTTC. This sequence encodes CASSIFAGDYEQYF.

CDR3 sequence: CASSYSGEQYF. CDR3 in DNA: TGTGCCAGCAGTTACTCAGGAGAGCAGTACTTC. The J gene is TRBJ2-7, the V gene TRBV6-6; D is undetermined. V lost 0 bases to trimming and J lost 7 bases, with 4 bases between them. This CDR3 has 11 residues. Germline V gene lookup returns CDR1 MNHNY and CDR2 SVGAGI (reference sequence).

The chain's CDR3 is CASSINSGQGHNQPQHF. In nucleotides, the CDR3 is TGTGCCAGTAGTATCAATTCGGGGCAGGGTCACAATCAGCCCCAGCATTTT. The rearrangement uses TRBV19 and TRBJ1-5; tentatively, D is TRBD1 (5 bases). Trimming shortened V by 3 bases and J by 3 bases, and 18 bases separated the two germline ends. This CDR3 region has 17 residues. Germline loops: CDR1 LNHDA, CDR2 SQIVND (reference sequence).

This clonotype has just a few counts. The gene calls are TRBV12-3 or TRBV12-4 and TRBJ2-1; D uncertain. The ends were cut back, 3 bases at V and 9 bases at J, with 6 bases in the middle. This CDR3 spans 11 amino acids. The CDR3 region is CASSFRFEQFF. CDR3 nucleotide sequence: TGTGCCAGCAGTTTTAGATTTGAGCAGTTCTTC.

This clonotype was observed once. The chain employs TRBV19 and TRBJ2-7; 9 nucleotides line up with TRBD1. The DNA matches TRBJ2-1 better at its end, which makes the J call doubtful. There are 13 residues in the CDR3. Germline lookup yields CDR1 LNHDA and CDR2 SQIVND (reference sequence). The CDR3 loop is CASSGTGHNEQFF. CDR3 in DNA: TGTGCCAGTAGCGGGACAGGGCACAATGAGCAGTTCTTC.

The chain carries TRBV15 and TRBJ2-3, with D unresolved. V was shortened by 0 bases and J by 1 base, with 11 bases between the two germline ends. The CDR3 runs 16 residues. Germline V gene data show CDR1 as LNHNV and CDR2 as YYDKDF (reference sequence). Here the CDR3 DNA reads TGTGCCACCAGCAGAGATCTAGTAATTGGCACAGATACGCAGTATTTT. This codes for CATSRDLVIGTDTQYF.

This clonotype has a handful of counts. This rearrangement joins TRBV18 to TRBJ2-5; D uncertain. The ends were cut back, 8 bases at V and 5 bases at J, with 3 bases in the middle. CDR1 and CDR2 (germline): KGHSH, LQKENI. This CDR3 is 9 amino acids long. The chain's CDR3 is CASRETQYF. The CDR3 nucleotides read TGTGCCAGCAGGGAGACCCAGTACTTC.

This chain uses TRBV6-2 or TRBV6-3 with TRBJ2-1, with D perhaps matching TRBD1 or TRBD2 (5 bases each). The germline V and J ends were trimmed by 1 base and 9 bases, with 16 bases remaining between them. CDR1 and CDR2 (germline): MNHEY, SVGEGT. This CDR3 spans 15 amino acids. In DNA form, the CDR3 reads TGTGCCAGCAGTTACTGGCTCGGGGCGCACATTGAGCAGTTCTTC. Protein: CASSYWLGAHIEQFF.

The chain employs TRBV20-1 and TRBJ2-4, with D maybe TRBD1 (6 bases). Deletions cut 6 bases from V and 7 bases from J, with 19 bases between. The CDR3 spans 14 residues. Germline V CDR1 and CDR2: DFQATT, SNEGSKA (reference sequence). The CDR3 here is CSAKSRGIGNIQYF. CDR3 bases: TGCAGTGCCAAGTCCAGGGGAATCGGGAACATTCAGTACTTC.

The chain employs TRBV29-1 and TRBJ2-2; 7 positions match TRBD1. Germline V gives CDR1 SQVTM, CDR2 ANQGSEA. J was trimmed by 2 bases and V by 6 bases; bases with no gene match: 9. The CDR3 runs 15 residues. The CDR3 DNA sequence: TGCAGCGTCGCTGCGAGACAGGGTAACACCGGGGAGCTGTTTTTT. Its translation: CSVAARQGNTGELFF.

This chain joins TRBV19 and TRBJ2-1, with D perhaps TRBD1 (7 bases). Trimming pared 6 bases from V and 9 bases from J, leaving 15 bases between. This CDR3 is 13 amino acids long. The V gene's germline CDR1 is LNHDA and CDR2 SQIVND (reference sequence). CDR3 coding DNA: TGTGCCAGTAGGTACAGGGGAGGCGGTGAGCAGTTCTTC. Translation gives CASRYRGGGEQFF.

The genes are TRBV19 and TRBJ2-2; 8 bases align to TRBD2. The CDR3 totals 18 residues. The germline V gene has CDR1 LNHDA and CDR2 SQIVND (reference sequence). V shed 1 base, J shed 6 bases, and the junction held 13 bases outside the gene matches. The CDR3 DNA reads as TGTGCCAGTAGTATAGGGCTCGCGAGGACTAGCCTCTCCGGGGAGCTGTTTTTT. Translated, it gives CASSIGLARTSLSGELFF.

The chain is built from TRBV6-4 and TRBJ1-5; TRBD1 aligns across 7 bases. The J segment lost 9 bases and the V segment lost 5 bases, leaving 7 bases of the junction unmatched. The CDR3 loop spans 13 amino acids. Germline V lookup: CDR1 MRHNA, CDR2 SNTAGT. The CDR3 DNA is TGTGCCAGCAGTAAAGACAGGGACGGGCCCCAGCATTTT. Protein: CASSKDRDGPQHF.

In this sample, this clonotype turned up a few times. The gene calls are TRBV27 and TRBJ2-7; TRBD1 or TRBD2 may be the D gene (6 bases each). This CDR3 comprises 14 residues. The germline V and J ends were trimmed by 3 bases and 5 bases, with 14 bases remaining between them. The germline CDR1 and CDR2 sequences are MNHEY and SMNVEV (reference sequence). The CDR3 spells CASSLSSGGHEQYF. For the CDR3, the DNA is TGTGCCAGCAGTTTGTCGTCCGGGGGCCACGAGCAGTACTTC.

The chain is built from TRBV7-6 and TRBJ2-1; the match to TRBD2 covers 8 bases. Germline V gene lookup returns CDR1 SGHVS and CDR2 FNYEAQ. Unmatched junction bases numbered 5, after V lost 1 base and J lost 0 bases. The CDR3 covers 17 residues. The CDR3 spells CASSLEGGGNSYNEQFF. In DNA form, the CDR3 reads TGTGCCAGCAGCTTAGAGGGCGGGGGGAACTCCTACAATGAGCAGTTCTTC. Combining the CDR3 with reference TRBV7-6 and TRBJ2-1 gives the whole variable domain GAGVSQSPRYKVTKRGQDVALRCDPISGHVSLYWYRQALGQGPEFLTYFNYEAQQDKSGLPNDRFSAERPEGSISTLTIQRTEQRDSAMYRCASSLEGGGNSYNEQFFGPGTRLTVL.